A single sample gave rise to the 5 T cell receptor beta chains below, sequenced in a study of stem cell transplantation in POMP-related autoinflammatory disease. Clones were read by immunoSEQ multiplex PCR, and TCRdb kept only the in-frame ones, dropping some. The sample holds 6,500 to 10,000 clones, roughly 88% seen once. The sample was CD8+ T cells from PBMCs, taken after stem cell transplantation. The receptors originated from a human patient with POMP-related autoinflammation and immune dysregulation (PRAID). Some T cells may be provided by the graft donor.

This clone was found once. The chain employs TRBV5-6 and TRBJ2-2; D possibly corresponds to TRBD2 (5 bases). The CDR3 is made up of 13 amino acids. Germline CDR1 and CDR2: SGHDT and YYEEEE. Trimming shortened V by 4 bases and J by 3 bases, and 7 bases separated the two germline ends. For the CDR3, the DNA is TGTGCCAGCAGCCCGGGATACACCGGGGAGCTGTTTTTT. It yields the protein CASSPGYTGELFF.

The chain employs TRBV6-5 and TRBJ1-1; 8 bases line up with TRBD1. Trimming at V came to 5 bases and at J to 10 bases, leaving 6 bases not matched to a gene. Germline loops: CDR1 MNHEY, CDR2 SVGAGI. The CDR3 extends over 12 amino acids. CDR3 protein: CASSKQGVVAFF. The DNA of the CDR3 is TGTGCCAGCAGTAAACAGGGGGTGGTAGCTTTCTTT.

The V gene is TRBV19, the J gene TRBJ1-2, with 8 positions matching TRBD1. This CDR3 is built from 12 residues. Germline V gene sequence: CDR1 LNHDA, CDR2 SQIVND (reference sequence). V dropped 10 bases and J dropped 7; count of bases not matched to a gene: 8. This CDR3 is CATATGEGGYTF. In nucleotides, the CDR3 is TGTGCCACCGCGACAGGGGAGGGTGGCTACACCTTC.

V gene TRBV2 combines with J gene TRBJ1-1; TRBD1 is a possible D gene (5 bases). The CDR3 runs 13 residues. V lost 6 bases, J lost 4 bases, and 12 bases lay in between. Germline V gene lookup returns CDR1 SNHLY and CDR2 FYNNEI. Here the CDR3 DNA reads TGTGCCAGCAGCTCGGGACCTTTCACTGAAGCTTTCTTT. Amino acids: CASSSGPFTEAFF.

The chain combines TRBV5-1 with TRBJ2-3, with D hard to call. Germline lookup yields CDR1 SGHRS and CDR2 YFSETQ. The CDR3 consists of 13 residues. V gave up 4 bases and J gave up 5 bases, with 11 bases separating them. This CDR3 reads CASSKSPRDTQYF. The CDR3 coding sequence is TGCGCCAGCAGCAAATCACCTAGAGATACGCAGTATTTT.